A selection of T cell receptor beta chains follows, all from one sample in a study of control samples from healthy donors and cancer patients. TCRdb's table, derived via immunoSEQ multiplex PCR, lists solely in-frame clones and lacks some. The table records roughly 170,000 clones, 91% of them present only once. Material: blood. The receptors here all came from a woman aged 40 to 50 in good health. Both conserved end residues are part of each CDR3. Fields, in order: CDR3 protein, CDR3 DNA, J gene, clone size, D gene, V gene. A D gene is named only where the DNA matches it firmly. Size values are once, few and many counts, or a class for expanded clones, and some rows have none.

CDR3 protein: CAISGSGANTGELFF; CDR3 DNA: TGTGCCATCAGTGGGTCAGGAGCGAACACCGGGGAGCTGTTTTTT; J gene: TRBJ2-2; clone size: -; D gene: -; V gene: TRBV10-3
CDR3 protein: CASSVGGGVYGYTF; CDR3 DNA: TGTGCCAGCAGCGTAGGAGGGGGGGTCTATGGCTACACCTTC; J gene: TRBJ1-2; clone size: -; D gene: -; V gene: TRBV9
CDR3 protein: CASSLRGQLFYGYTF; CDR3 DNA: TGTGCCAGCAGCTTACGAGGACAGCTCTTCTATGGCTACACCTTC; J gene: TRBJ1-2; clone size: -; D gene: -; V gene: TRBV13
CDR3 protein: CATGTGGSGGYTF; CDR3 DNA: TGTGCCACCGGGACAGGGGGCTCGGGAGGCTACACCTTC; J gene: TRBJ1-2; clone size: once; D gene: TRBD1; V gene: TRBV19
CDR3 protein: CASRPLAGGVETQYF; CDR3 DNA: TGTGCCAGCAGGCCCCTAGCGGGGGGGGTAGAGACCCAGTACTTC; J gene: TRBJ2-5; clone size: -; D gene: TRBD2; V gene: TRBV6-5
CDR3 protein: CASSVGSGSYNEQFF; CDR3 DNA: TGTGCCAGCAGCGTAGGGAGCGGCTCCTACAATGAGCAGTTCTTC; J gene: TRBJ2-1; clone size: -; D gene: -; V gene: TRBV9
CDR3 protein: CASSDNNGNTIYF; CDR3 DNA: TGTGCCAGCAGCGATAATAACGGAAACACCATATATTTT; J gene: TRBJ1-3; clone size: -; D gene: -; V gene: TRBV7-3
CDR3 protein: CASSQDIRGRGTGELFF; CDR3 DNA: TGTGCCAGCAGCCAAGATATTCGGGGCCGGGGCACCGGGGAGCTGTTTTTT; J gene: TRBJ2-2; clone size: -; D gene: -; V gene: TRBV4-2
CDR3 protein: CASTPDREGETQYF; CDR3 DNA: TGTGCCAGCACCCCCGACAGGGAGGGGGAGACCCAGTACTTC; J gene: TRBJ2-5; clone size: -; D gene: -; V gene: TRBV28
CDR3 protein: CASSFIQDSEAFF; CDR3 DNA: TGTGCCAGCAGTTTTATTCAGGACAGTGAGGCTTTCTTT; J gene: TRBJ1-1; clone size: few; D gene: -; V gene: TRBV12-3/TRBV12-4
CDR3 protein: CASSLAPGTSETQYF; CDR3 DNA: TGTGCCAGCAGCTTAGCACCAGGAACTTCGGAGACCCAGTACTTC; J gene: TRBJ2-5; clone size: -; D gene: -; V gene: TRBV11-1
CDR3 protein: CASSQGTTAYEQYF; CDR3 DNA: TGCGCCAGCAGCCAGGGTACCACAGCCTACGAGCAGTACTTC; J gene: TRBJ2-7; clone size: -; D gene: -; V gene: TRBV4-1
CDR3 protein: CSARDRFWVAF; CDR3 DNA: TGCAGTGCTAGAGATCGTTTCTGGGTGGCTTTT; J gene: TRBJ1-4; clone size: -; D gene: -; V gene: TRBV20-1
CDR3 protein: CASRGGRDEQFF; CDR3 DNA: TGTGCCAGCCGGGGGGGTAGGGATGAGCAGTTCTTC; J gene: TRBJ2-1; clone size: -; D gene: TRBD2; V gene: TRBV12-3/TRBV12-4
CDR3 protein: CASSLVVNEQFF; CDR3 DNA: TGTGCCAGCAGCTTGGTGGTTAATGAGCAGTTCTTC; J gene: TRBJ2-1; clone size: -; D gene: -; V gene: TRBV5-4
CDR3 protein: CASRYTGAAEAFF; CDR3 DNA: TGCGCCAGCAGGTATACAGGGGCAGCTGAAGCTTTCTTT; J gene: TRBJ1-1; clone size: once; D gene: TRBD1; V gene: TRBV5-1
CDR3 protein: CASSVEGGKEKLFF; CDR3 DNA: TGTGCCAGCAGCGTAGAGGGGGGGAAAGAAAAACTGTTTTTT; J gene: TRBJ1-4; clone size: -; D gene: -; V gene: TRBV9
CDR3 protein: CASSAGGGGETQYF; CDR3 DNA: TGTGCCAGTAGTGCCGGGGGAGGCGGTGAGACCCAGTACTTC; J gene: TRBJ2-5; clone size: -; D gene: -; V gene: TRBV19
CDR3 protein: CASTGGQDNYGYTF; CDR3 DNA: TGTGCCAGCACCGGAGGACAGGACAACTATGGCTACACCTTC; J gene: TRBJ1-2; clone size: -; D gene: TRBD1; V gene: TRBV6-6
CDR3 protein: CASSFFGEGGYEQYF; CDR3 DNA: TGTGCCAGCAGCTTCTTTGGGGAAGGGGGCTACGAGCAGTACTTC; J gene: TRBJ2-7; clone size: once; D gene: -; V gene: TRBV13
CDR3 protein: CASSQGFGGYIQYF; CDR3 DNA: TGTGCCAGCAGCCAAGGGTTCGGGGGTTACATTCAGTACTTC; J gene: TRBJ2-4; clone size: -; D gene: -; V gene: TRBV14
CDR3 protein: CASSWSTAAAEAFF; CDR3 DNA: TGTGCCAGCAGCTGGTCAACAGCAGCGGCTGAAGCTTTCTTT; J gene: TRBJ1-1; clone size: -; D gene: -; V gene: TRBV7-9
CDR3 protein: CASSDPPISGGKDTQYF; CDR3 DNA: TGTGCCAGCAGCGACCCCCCCATTAGCGGGGGAAAAGATACGCAGTATTTT; J gene: TRBJ2-3; clone size: -; D gene: -; V gene: TRBV21-1
CDR3 protein: CASRPFEGAPNGYTF; CDR3 DNA: TGTGCCAGCAGGCCTTTTGAGGGGGCGCCGAATGGCTACACCTTC; J gene: TRBJ1-2; clone size: -; D gene: TRBD1; V gene: TRBV28
CDR3 protein: CASKEGVNYGYTF; CDR3 DNA: TGTGCCAGCAAGGAGGGGGTTAACTATGGCTACACCTTC; J gene: TRBJ1-2; clone size: -; D gene: -; V gene: TRBV2
CDR3 protein: CASSADGGDTQYF; CDR3 DNA: TGTGCCAGCAGCGCCGACGGAGGGGATACGCAGTATTTT; J gene: TRBJ2-3; clone size: -; D gene: -; V gene: TRBV3-1/TRBV3-2
CDR3 protein: CASSEAGWGDEQFF; CDR3 DNA: TGTGCCAGCAGTGAAGCAGGGTGGGGTGATGAGCAGTTCTTC; J gene: TRBJ2-1; clone size: -; D gene: -; V gene: TRBV2
CDR3 protein: CASSHTIAGGQETQYF; CDR3 DNA: TGTGCCAGCAGCCATACCATAGCGGGGGGGCAAGAGACCCAGTACTTC; J gene: TRBJ2-5; clone size: -; D gene: TRBD2; V gene: TRBV4-2
CDR3 protein: CATRGRFQETQYF; CDR3 DNA: TGTGCCACACGCGGCCGATTCCAAGAGACCCAGTACTTC; J gene: TRBJ2-5; clone size: -; D gene: -; V gene: TRBV2
CDR3 protein: CASSLGTGRTEAFF; CDR3 DNA: TGTGCCAGTAGTTTAGGGACAGGGAGGACTGAAGCTTTCTTT; J gene: TRBJ1-1; clone size: -; D gene: TRBD1; V gene: TRBV19
CDR3 protein: CASSQGVSNEQFF; CDR3 DNA: TGTGCCAGCAGCCAGGGGGTGAGCAATGAGCAGTTCTTC; J gene: TRBJ2-1; clone size: once; D gene: TRBD1; V gene: TRBV7-8
CDR3 protein: CSTQEGWEQYF; CDR3 DNA: TGCAGCACCCAAGAGGGGTGGGAGCAGTACTTC; J gene: TRBJ2-7; clone size: -; D gene: -; V gene: TRBV29-1